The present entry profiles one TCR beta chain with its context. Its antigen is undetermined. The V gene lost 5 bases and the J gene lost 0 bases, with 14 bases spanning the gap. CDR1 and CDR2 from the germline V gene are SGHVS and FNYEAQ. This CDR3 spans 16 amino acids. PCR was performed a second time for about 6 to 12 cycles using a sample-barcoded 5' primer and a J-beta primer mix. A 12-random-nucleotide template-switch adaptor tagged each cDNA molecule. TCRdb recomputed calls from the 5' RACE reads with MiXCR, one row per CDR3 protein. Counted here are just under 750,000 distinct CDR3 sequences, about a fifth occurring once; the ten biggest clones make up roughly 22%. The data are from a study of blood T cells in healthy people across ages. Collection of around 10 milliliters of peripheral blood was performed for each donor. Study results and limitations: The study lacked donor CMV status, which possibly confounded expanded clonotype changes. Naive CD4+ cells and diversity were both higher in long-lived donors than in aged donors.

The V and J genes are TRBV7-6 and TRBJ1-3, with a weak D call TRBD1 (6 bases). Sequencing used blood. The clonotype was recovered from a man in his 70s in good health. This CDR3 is CASSPRGGLSGNTIYF. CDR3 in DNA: TGTGCCAGCAGCCCGAGGGGGGGGCTCTCTGGAAACACCATATATTTT.